Shown below are 30 T cell receptor beta chains from a single sample sequenced in a study of CD8 T cells in Susac syndrome. An amount of RNA that ranged from roughly 0.5 to 1 ug was reverse transcribed with random hexamers. TCRdb analysed the immunoSEQ multiplex PCR reads with MiXCR anew, one entry per CDR3 protein. Of roughly 130,000 distinct CDR3 sequences in the sample, more than 90% are singletons; the top ten hold more than 0.09%. The source material was CD4+ T cells from PBMCs. The receptors were sampled from a human donor in good health.

The rearrangement links TRBV27 to TRBJ2-7; 7 bases match TRBD1. Germline CDR1 is MNHEY and CDR2 is SMNVEV (reference sequence). The CDR3 contains 14 residues. V gave up 4 bases and J gave up 1 base; unmatched junction bases: 4. CDR3 bases: TGTGCCAGCAGTTGGACAGGTTCGTCCTACGAGCAGTACTTC. Encoded protein: CASSWTGSSYEQYF.

This rearrangement joins TRBV5-1 to TRBJ2-1; D possibly uses TRBD1 or TRBD2 (5 bases each). CDR1 and CDR2 (germline): SGHRS, YFSETQ. CDR3 length: 16 residues. Trimming removed 4 bases at V and 6 bases at J, with 20 bases between. CDR3 protein: CASSLLGTLNVNEQFF. CDR3 sequence (DNA): TGCGCCAGCAGCCTGCTTGGGACCCTTAATGTCAATGAGCAGTTCTTC.

The rearrangement joins TRBV29-1 to TRBJ2-1; D possibly corresponds to TRBD2 (5 bases). CDR1 SQVTM and CDR2 ANQGSEA come from the germline V gene. CDR3 size: 14 residues. Trimming shortened V by 2 bases and J by 5 bases, and 13 bases separated the two germline ends. In DNA, the CDR3 is TGCAGCGTTGAATTAGCGAGAATTAACAATGAGCAGTTCTTC. It is translated as CSVELARINNEQFF.

V usage is TRBV18 and J usage is TRBJ2-7, with TRBD2 as a possible D gene (5 bases). Per the germline V gene, CDR1 is KGHSH and CDR2 is LQKENI. The V end lost 2 bases, the J end lost 2 bases, and 13 bases lay between the germline ends. This CDR3 is built from 15 residues. The DNA for the CDR3 is TGTGCCAGCTCACCAAAACTAGTGGTTACCTACGAGCAGTACTTC. Translating it yields CASSPKLVVTYEQYF. The variable domain in full, completed from reference TRBV18 and TRBJ2-7, reads NAGVMQNPRHLVRRRGQEARLRCSPMKGHSHVYWYRQLPEEGLKFMVYLQKENIIDESGMPKERFSAEFPKEGPSILRIQQVVRGDSAAYFCASSPKLVVTYEQYFGPGTRLTVT.

V and J are TRBV5-1 and TRBJ2-7; either TRBD1 or TRBD2 may supply D (5 bases each). Trimming took off 6 bases at V and 0 bases at J, with 16 bases between the two ends. The CDR3 contains 15 residues. Germline CDR1 is SGHRS and CDR2 is YFSETQ. The CDR3 is CASKTGVGSSYEQYF. CDR3 DNA: TGCGCCAGCAAAACAGGTGTAGGGAGCTCCTACGAGCAGTACTTC. The variable domain in full, completed from reference TRBV5-1 and TRBJ2-7, reads KAGVTQTPRYLIKTRGQQVTLSCSPISGHRSVSWYQQTPGQGLQFLFEYFSETQRNKGNFPGRFSGRQFSNSRSEMNVSTLELGDSALYLCASKTGVGSSYEQYFGPGTRLTVT.

V is TRBV18 and J is TRBJ1-1; D remains ambiguous. Germline CDR1 KGHSH, CDR2 LQKENI. The CDR3 length is 13 residues. Deletions cut 2 bases from V and 7 bases from J, with 11 bases between. The CDR3 coding sequence is TGTGCCAGCTCACCAGAGGCATCCTATGAAGCTTTCTTT. Amino acids: CASSPEASYEAFF.

The rearrangement uses TRBV20-1 and TRBJ2-2; 11 bases are shared with TRBD2. This CDR3 comprises 15 residues. The germline V gene has CDR1 DFQATT and CDR2 SNEGSKA (reference sequence). V trimming: 3 bases; J trimming: 6 bases; junction bases outside the gene matches: 6. The CDR3 protein is CSARGPSGRPGELFF. In nucleotides, the CDR3 is TGCAGTGCTAGGGGGCCTAGCGGGAGGCCCGGGGAGCTGTTTTTT.

This clonotype occurred once. This CDR3 is CASSLIATGSYNEQFF. CDR3 DNA: TGTGCCAGCAGCTTGATAGCCACTGGCTCCTACAATGAGCAGTTCTTC. The V and J genes are TRBV13 and TRBJ2-1; no reliable D call. Germline V gene sequence: CDR1 PRHDT, CDR2 FYEKMQ (reference sequence). The V end was cut by 3 bases, the J end by 0 bases, with 12 bases between. CDR3 length: 16 residues.

The CDR3 DNA is TGTGCCAGCACCCCCTCGGGGGAGTCCCAGTACTTC. This encodes CASTPSGESQYF. The gene calls are TRBV7-9 and TRBJ2-5; a possible D gene is TRBD2 (6 bases). This CDR3 comprises 12 residues. Trimming removed 7 bases from V and 9 bases from J, with 15 bases in between. From germline, CDR1 is SEHNR and CDR2 FQNEAQ (reference sequence). Filled out from reference TRBV7-9 and TRBJ2-5, the complete variable domain reads DTGVSQNPRHKITKRGQNVTFRCDPISEHNRLYWYRQTLGQGPEFLTYFQNEAQLEKSRLLSDRFSAERPKGSFSTLEIQRTEQGDSAMYLCASTPSGESQYFGPGTRLLVL.

A remark on this clonotype: A junction end diverges from the germline sequence, so it may reflect a read error. V and J are TRBV28 and TRBJ2-7; tentative D call: TRBD1 (5 bases). Germline V CDR1 and CDR2: MDHEN, SYDVKM. The CDR3 has 12 residues. The DNA for the CDR3 is TGTGCCAGCAGTTCCTCCCTGGGGCTTACCCTCTTC. Its translation: CASSSSLGLTLF.

The chain is built from TRBV30 and TRBJ1-5; the D gene is possibly TRBD1 (5 bases). Trimming shortened V by 2 bases and J by 5 bases, and 16 bases separated the two germline ends. Germline V gene sequence: CDR1 GTSNPN, CDR2 SVGIG (reference sequence). The CDR3 covers 15 residues. This chain's CDR3 is CAWSWAGTTDQPQHF. DNA of the CDR3: TGTGCCTGGAGTTGGGCCGGGACCACAGATCAGCCCCAGCATTTT.

This rearrangement joins TRBV3-1 to TRBJ2-7; D not resolved. Trimming shortened V by 3 bases and J by 0 bases, and 9 bases separated the two germline ends. In germline, CDR1 is LGHDT, CDR2 YNNKEL (reference sequence). CDR3 length equals 14 residues. The CDR3 loop reads CASSHTPDSYEQYF. For the CDR3, the DNA is TGTGCCAGCAGCCATACCCCGGACTCCTACGAGCAGTACTTC.

As regards this clonotype: The junction differs from germline at one of its ends, possibly a read error. The chain recombines TRBV2 with TRBJ2-7; 16 bases align to TRBD2. The CDR3 length is 14 residues. Germline-derived CDR1 and CDR2 are SNHLY and FYNNEI. CDR3 sequence (DNA): TGTGCCAGCACCTCCGGGACTAGCGGGAGGGCCTTAAACTTC. Protein: CASTSGTSGRALNF.

The rearrangement uses TRBV5-1 and TRBJ2-1; 9 bases are shared with TRBD2. Germline V gene sequence: CDR1 SGHRS, CDR2 YFSETQ. With V trimmed by 5 bases and J by 2 bases, 5 bases remained unmatched. There are 15 residues in the CDR3. Written as DNA, the CDR3 is TGCGCCAGCAGGTTTAGCGGGAGTACCTACAATGAGCAGTTCTTC. Translating it yields CASRFSGSTYNEQFF.

The rearrangement uses TRBV27 and TRBJ2-1; TRBD2 aligns across 12 bases. The CDR3 contains 17 residues. Trimming at V came to 4 bases and at J to 8 bases, leaving 12 bases not matched to a gene. CDR1 is MNHEY, CDR2 SMNVEV, per germline (reference sequence). CDR3 coding DNA: TGTGCCAGCAGTTCCCTTCTAGCGGGAGGGCCGAACGATGAGCAGTTCTTC. Encoded protein: CASSSLLAGGPNDEQFF.

V and J are TRBV28 and TRBJ2-7, with 12 nucleotides matching TRBD2. The CDR3 is 15 residues long. The ends lost 5 bases at V and 1 base at J; junction bases unmatched: 3. The germline CDR1 and CDR2 sequences are MDHEN and SYDVKM. CDR3 region: CASSPTSGGSYEQYF. The CDR3 region has the DNA TGTGCCAGCAGTCCGACTAGCGGGGGTTCCTACGAGCAGTACTTC. Using reference TRBV28 and TRBJ2-7 for the parts outside the CDR3, the full variable domain is DVKVTQSSRYLVKRTGEKVFLECVQDMDHENMFWYRQDPGLGLRLIYFSYDVKMKEKGDIPEGYSVSREKKERFSLILESASTNQTSMYLCASSPTSGGSYEQYFGPGTRLTVT.

This clonotype occurred once. V gene TRBV7-2 combines with J gene TRBJ1-1, with TRBD1 as a possible D gene (5 bases). The germline V and J ends were trimmed by 4 bases and 5 bases, with 17 bases remaining between them. Germline V CDR1 and CDR2: SGHTA, FQGNSA. This CDR3 is built from 15 residues. CDR3 DNA sequence: TGTGCCAGCAGCTCGATGGGACGTCTGGGGACTGAAGCTTTCTTT. It translates to CASSSMGRLGTEAFF.

The CDR3 DNA follows: TGCGCCAGCAGCCAAGATGTGGGGGTCCGAGGGCAGTTCTTC. Residues: CASSQDVGVRGQFF. V and J are TRBV4-1 and TRBJ2-1; D may correspond to TRBD1 or TRBD2 (5 bases each). V was shortened by 0 bases and J by 12 bases, with 15 bases between the two germline ends. The CDR3 spans 14 residues. Germline-derived CDR1 and CDR2 are MGHRA and YSYEKL.

This clonotype has more than one count but fewer than ten. This rearrangement joins TRBV18 to TRBJ2-5, with D possibly matching TRBD1 (5 bases). Trimming took 3 bases from V and 5 from J, leaving 13 bases between them. CDR3 length: 14 residues. Germline CDR1 KGHSH, CDR2 LQKENI. The CDR3 coding sequence is TGTGCCAGCTCACCTAATAGGGGTCCGGAGACCCAGTACTTC. Translating gives CASSPNRGPETQYF.

The V gene is TRBV7-9, the J gene TRBJ1-1, with D possibly TRBD1 on 5 matching bases. There are 13 residues in the CDR3. The V gene lost 4 bases and the J gene lost 8 bases, with 14 bases spanning the gap. CDR1 is SEHNR, CDR2 FQNEAQ, per germline (reference sequence). This chain's CDR3 is CASSSTGALEAFF. The CDR3 DNA is TGTGCCAGCAGCTCTACAGGTGCCCTCGAAGCTTTCTTT.

The chain has TRBV7-2 and TRBJ2-7; D possibly corresponds to TRBD1 (6 bases). V was shortened by 2 bases and J by 0 bases, with 14 bases between the two germline ends. CDR1 SGHTA and CDR2 FQGNSA come from the germline V gene. The CDR3 runs 16 residues. CDR3 residues: CASSLQLGTSSYEQYF. CDR3 in DNA: TGTGCCAGCAGCTTACAATTAGGGACAAGCTCCTACGAGCAGTACTTC.

The rearrangement links TRBV2 to TRBJ1-1; TRBD1 is a possible D gene (5 bases). The CDR3 spans 14 residues. V was clipped by 6 bases and J by 0 bases, with 11 bases between them. CDR1 and CDR2 (germline): SNHLY, FYNNEI. CDR3 DNA sequence: TGTGCCAGCAGCGCGTTACAGGTGAACACTGAAGCTTTCTTT. Its translation is CASSALQVNTEAFF.

This rearrangement joins TRBV20-1 to TRBJ2-2; 12 bases map to TRBD2. This CDR3 region has 18 residues. Germline V gene data show CDR1 as DFQATT and CDR2 as SNEGSKA (reference sequence). V gave up 6 bases and J gave up 5 bases; unmatched junction bases: 16. In DNA form, the CDR3 reads TGCAGTGCCACCCGTGGGCTAGCGGGAGGGTTAGGGACCGGGGAGCTGTTTTTT. Residues: CSATRGLAGGLGTGELFF.

The CDR3 sequence is CASSTPGGGYEQYF. The DNA of the CDR3 is TGTGCCAGTAGTACCCCGGGAGGGGGTTACGAGCAGTACTTC. The V call is TRBV19, the J call TRBJ2-7; 8 bases align to TRBD2. The CDR3 has 14 residues. Germline V gene lookup returns CDR1 LNHDA and CDR2 SQIVND (reference sequence). The J segment lost 4 bases and the V segment lost 4 bases, leaving 6 bases of the junction unmatched.

The genes are TRBV28 and TRBJ1-2; a possible D gene is TRBD1 (5 bases). V was shortened by 10 bases and J by 0 bases, with 12 bases between the two germline ends. Germline loops: CDR1 MDHEN, CDR2 SYDVKM. This CDR3 spans 13 amino acids. CDR3 nucleotides: TGTGCCACCCCAGGGTTAGCTAACTATGGCTACACCTTC. Residues: CATPGLANYGYTF.

This clonotype was seen just once. The V and J genes are TRBV29-1 and TRBJ2-7; D could derive from TRBD1 or TRBD2 (5 bases each). The CDR3 covers 12 residues. CDR1 SQVTM and CDR2 ANQGSEA come from the germline V gene. The ends were cut back, 3 bases at V and 5 bases at J, with 11 bases in the middle. CDR3 bases: TGCAGCGTTGATAGAGGGACGGACGAGCAGTACTTC. Amino acid sequence: CSVDRGTDEQYF.

The CDR3 loop is CASSSSTRGGEQFF. CDR3 in DNA: TGTGCCAGCAGCTCCTCTACTAGGGGGGGTGAGCAGTTCTTC. V and J are TRBV7-8 and TRBJ2-1; TRBD2 is a possible D gene (7 bases). This CDR3 contains 14 residues. CDR1 is SGHVS, CDR2 FQNEAQ, per germline. The V and J ends lost 4 bases and 9 bases respectively, with 16 bases between them.

The rearrangement uses TRBV2 and TRBJ2-7, with 7 bases identical to TRBD2. From germline, CDR1 is SNHLY and CDR2 FYNNEI. This CDR3 has 15 amino acids. V gave up 2 bases and J gave up 6 bases; unmatched junction bases: 10. The CDR3 reads CASSERGGSFGEQYF. The DNA of the CDR3 is TGTGCCAGCAGTGAACGAGGCGGGAGTTTCGGCGAGCAGTACTTC. The full variable domain, with the rest looked up from reference TRBV2 and TRBJ2-7, is EPEVTQTPSHQVTQMGQEVILRCVPISNHLYFYWYRQILGQKVEFLVSFYNNEISEKSEIFDDQFSVERPDGSNFTLKIRSTKLEDSAMYFCASSERGGSFGEQYFGPGTRLTVT.

The rearrangement links TRBV10-3 to TRBJ2-5; 10 bases match TRBD1. Trimming cost V 5 bases and J 5 bases; bases outside gene matches: 8. The CDR3 totals 15 residues. Germline V gene data show CDR1 as ENHRY and CDR2 as SYGVKD. CDR3 loop: CAISTQDRGTETQYF. Written as DNA, the CDR3 is TGTGCCATCAGTACTCAGGACAGGGGGACGGAGACCCAGTACTTC.

The chain combines TRBV7-9 with TRBJ2-7; D may be TRBD2 (5 bases). This CDR3 has 14 amino acids. The V and J ends lost 5 bases and 5 bases respectively, with 16 bases between them. CDR1 and CDR2 (germline): SEHNR, FQNEAQ (reference sequence). The CDR3 region has the DNA TGTGCCAGCAGCCTAGGAGGATCTGGGGACGAGCAGTACTTC. This codes for CASSLGGSGDEQYF.